What follows is one T cell receptor (beta chain) and its context. This clonotype turned up a few times. Its antigen specificity is not known. No much larger clone is present one base from it, and per-base qualities are unavailable. This record comes from a study of identical twins listed by TCRdb under 2016. With regard to the full study: To test whether fetal clonotypes persist, this study deep-sequenced TCR alpha and beta repertoires from monozygotic twins, from unrelated adults of various ages, and from cord blood. To rule out contamination, the twin experiments were replicated at different times with different library preparation protocols.

All donors were healthy Caucasians. The study also sequenced three unrelated non-twin adults: a male aged 18 to 29, a male aged 50 to 60 and a female aged 50 to 60. Using Miltenyi CD45RO+ enrichment and human naive T-cell isolation kits, memory (CD45RO+) and naive T cells were isolated from PBMC. The paper's findings and limits, for the study overall: The excess sharing between twins in beta out-of-frame sequences was weaker because fewer shared sequences reduced the signal-to-noise ratio. Fewer insertions were carried by abundant cord blood beta clonotypes, a similar but weaker trend appeared in young adult naive repertoires, and no such trend appeared in memory repertoires. Out-of-frame TCR alpha sharing in monozygotic twins was systematically underestimated by recombination models, whereas sharing between unrelated individuals was in agreement with the recombination models. Invariant T cells such as MAIT and iNKT could partly confound zero-insertion analyses, although diverse VJ usage argued against such confounding for most clonotypes. Conclusions relied on cross-sectional statistical analysis, since the same donors could not be followed over many years. Compared with coincidental sharing between unrelated individuals, an excess of low generation-probability sequences was observed among out-of-frame TCR alpha sequences shared between twins.

The method behind the library was 5' RACE. Sequencing was performed on an Illumina HiSeq 2000. A universal primer binding site was added through template switching, and the final cDNA carried a unique molecular identifier so that TCR cDNA molecules could be counted accurately. Specific primers in the conserved constant-segment region were used to synthesize first-strand cDNA for the TCR alpha and beta chains. To control for contamination, each cDNA library was double barcoded with a SMART-Mk sample barcode plus Illumina barcodes. TruSeq adapter sequences along with Illumina sample barcodes were introduced in two successive PCR steps. TCR alpha and beta cDNA libraries were sequenced on the Illumina HiSeq platform with custom primers. On the authors' methods: MiGEC processed the raw reads to extract unique molecular identifiers, while MiXCR was used to determine the CDR3 positions. Recombination models were inferred per individual with the repgenHMM and IGoR tools using an EM algorithm. Shared clonotype analysis was performed with the tcR package in R, normalizing sharing by the product of cloneset sizes. To study raw recombination free of thymic and clonal selection effects, out-of-frame nonproductive sequences were analyzed. The public reads were reprocessed in TCRdb via fastp at Q25 and MiXCR, keeping in-frame beta chains. Rows with a matching CDR3 protein are joined into one entry that keeps the most common DNA and genes. The V and J calls were not made by the authors but by TCRdb's processing. The sample profile shows around 370,000 distinct CDR3 sequences; roughly 9% of them were found once. About 9.1% of the sample rests with the top ten.

The junction shows trimming of 3 bases on V and 0 bases on J, plus 9 bases between the germline ends. The CDR3 runs 15 amino acids, cysteine and phenylalanine included. The DNA shown is the 45-base CDR3, in frame from base 1. Sequenced material: naive T cells sorted from blood. According to the study, the label for this sample's cell subset or site signals: cells isolated with a human naive T-cell isolation kit. The chain was built from TRBV12-3 or TRBV12-4 and TRBJ1-5, with the D gene uncertain. The origin of this receptor is a woman between 45 and 65 years old in good health. The CDR3 region reads CASSLGENSNQPQHF. The DNA sequence reads TGTGCCAGCAGTTTGGGAGAGAATAGCAATCAGCCCCAGCATTTT.